This T cell receptor beta chain originates from a study of T-cell reconstitution after alpha-beta-depleted transplantation in children (dated by TCRdb to about 2016). For the study in its entirety: Using TCR repertoire profiling, the study followed T-cell immune reconstitution in a quantitative way in children after TCRalphabeta/CD19-depleted allogeneic hematopoietic cell transplantation.

Library preparation employed PCR. Sequencing was performed on an Illumina HiSeq 2500. To normalize quantification of the TCRbeta repertoire, the TCR libraries were built with molecular barcoding that relied on unique molecular identifiers. In TCRdb, the public reads were trimmed at Q25 with fastp and aligned with MiXCR, with productive beta chains retained. Each record represents a unique CDR3 protein, reported with the most common genes and DNA among its rows. The sample contains approximately 220,000 distinct CDR3 sequences, approximately 19% of them found a single time. 43% of the sample goes to the ten largest clones. Note on this clonotype: No antigen is known for it. It has no much larger one-base neighbor in the sample; base qualities were not kept.

Interpreted using the paper, the treatment or condition label stands for: allogeneic hematopoietic cell transplantation with graft depleted of TCRalphabeta T cells and CD19 B cells. The transplant recipients were children given TCRalphabeta/CD19-depleted allogeneic hematopoietic cell grafts. What the work shows at the level of the full study, not this receptor alone: The apparently early recovery of alphabetaT-cell counts about two months after transplant reportedly depended on only several hundred rapidly expanded clones that came from non-depleted graft cells. Hyperexpanded clone frequencies declined over subsequent months; after one year, T-cell counts and TCRbeta diversity were mostly attributed to newly produced T cells. The high TCRbeta diversity at day 60 in some patients was ascribed to recipient T cells and intrathymic progenitors that had survived conditioning.

This receptor was taken from a male patient under 10 years old who had a stem cell transplant for acute lymphoblastic leukemia, so the T cells may come from the graft donor. Sequenced material: PBMCs, mostly from graft donor cells, taken 360 days after TCRalphabeta/CD19-depleted stem cell transplant.

The CDR3 in this case is CASSTTGASPLEQYF. The nucleotide sequence reads TGTGCCAGTAGTACCACAGGCGCATCCCCTCTCGAGCAGTACTTC. This receptor chain uses TRBV19 and TRBJ2-7, with TRBD1 perhaps the D gene, on 5 matching bases. For CDR1 and CDR2, the germline V gene (reference sequence) lists LNHDA and SQIVND. From cysteine to phenylalanine, the CDR3 is 15 amino acids long. Only CDR3 DNA is held: 45 bases, read in frame from base 1. V is pared back by 4 bases and J by 6 bases, with 19 bases lying between the germline termini.